The clone carrying this T cell receptor (beta chain) was seen just once. What it binds is unknown. This sample was taken from a study of CD8+ T cells in alopecia areata. Study as a whole: Treated patients were dosed with oral tofacitinib, taking 5 to 10 mg twice daily.

Sample treatment: oral pan-JAK inhibitor, 5-10 mg twice daily. General observations from the study: Researchers say the link of baseline CD8+ expansion to response remains uncertain, with one nonresponder. Many expanded lesional clones persisted in scalp and blood during tofacitinib.

cDNA serving as the sequencing template came from extracted, reverse transcribed RNA. Repertoires were generated with immunoSEQ multiplex PCR, while TCRdb's copy carries only in-frame clones and drops some. This repertoire shows about 190,000 clones, about three fifths found once; its top ten account for 1%. With 0 bases removed from V and 5 bases from J, the gap between germline ends came to 9 bases. The germline V gene has CDR1 GTSNPN and CDR2 SVGIG (reference sequence). The CDR3 is 13 amino acids. The rearrangement uses TRBV30 and TRBJ2-3, with a weak D call TRBD2 (6 bases). This specimen was CD4+ T cells sorted from blood, taken at week 24, from a patient treated with tofacitinib. The sequence came from a human donor with alopecia areata. Here the CDR3 DNA reads TGTGCCTGGAGTGTATTGGGGGGAGATACGCAGTATTTT. This sequence encodes CAWSVLGGDTQYF.